This record looks at one T cell receptor beta chain sequence and its context. This sample was taken from a study of blood T cell repertoires in COVID-19. At the level of the study: The United States, Italy and Spain were the sources of the acute and convalescent COVID-19 samples. The analysed material was cDNA or gDNA that came from T cells, B-cell-depleted T cells, or PBMCs.

As processed by the authors: From reference gene primer amplification, estimates of nucleated cell counts were derived. Measured with immunoSEQ multiplex PCR; TCRdb has only the in-frame clones, and not every one. The V and J calls and clone size were taken over from that table, and D and trimming were inferred from the DNA. This repertoire shows 210,000 or so clones, about 89% found once; its top ten account for 4% to 6%. Germline V lookup: CDR1 SGHTA, CDR2 FQGNSA. The CDR3 length is 15 residues. Trimming pared 2 bases from V and 5 bases from J, leaving 15 bases between. The chain carries TRBV7-2 and TRBJ2-5, with D unresolved. Sequenced input: peripheral blood. The receptor comes from a woman between 35 and 50 years old with acute or convalescent COVID-19. The CDR3 nucleotides are TGTGCCAGCAGCTTATTGCCTACTGTCGGGGAGACCCAGTACTTC. Protein: CASSLLPTVGETQYF. Based on the CDR3 plus reference TRBV7-2 and TRBJ2-5, the full variable domain is GAGVSQSPSNKVTEKGKDVELRCDPISGHTALYWYRQSLGQGLEFLIYFQGNSAPDKSGLPSDRFSAERTGGSVSTLTIQRTQQEDSAVYLCASSLLPTVGETQYFGPGTRLLVL.